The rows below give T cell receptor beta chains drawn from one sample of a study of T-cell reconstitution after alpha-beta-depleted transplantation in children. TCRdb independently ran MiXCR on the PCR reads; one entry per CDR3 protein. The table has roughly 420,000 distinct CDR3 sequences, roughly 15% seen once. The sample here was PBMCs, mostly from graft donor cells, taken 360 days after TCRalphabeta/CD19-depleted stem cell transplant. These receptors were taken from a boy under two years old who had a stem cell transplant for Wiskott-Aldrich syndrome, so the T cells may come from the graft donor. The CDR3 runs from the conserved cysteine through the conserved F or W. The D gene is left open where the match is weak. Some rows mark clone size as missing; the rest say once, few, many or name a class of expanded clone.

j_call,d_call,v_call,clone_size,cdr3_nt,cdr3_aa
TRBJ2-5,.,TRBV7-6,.,TGTGCCAGCAGCTTAGGGGTAGTATATCAAGAGACCCAGTACTTC,CASSLGVVYQETQYF
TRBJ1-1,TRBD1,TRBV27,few,TGTGCCAGCAGGACGATTCTGCGGACAGGGCGCACTGAAGCTTTCTTT,CASRTILRTGRTEAFF
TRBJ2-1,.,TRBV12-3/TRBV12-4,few,TGTGCCAGCAGTTTCTGGGGGTTCTACAATGAGCAGTTCTTC,CASSFWGFYNEQFF
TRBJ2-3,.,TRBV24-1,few,TGTGCCACCTCGGACGGAGTAGATGGCACAGATACGCAGTATTTT,CATSDGVDGTDTQYF
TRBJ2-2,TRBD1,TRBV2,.,TGTGCCAGCAGCGGACAGGACAGAGACACCGGGGAGCTGTTTTTT,CASSGQDRDTGELFF
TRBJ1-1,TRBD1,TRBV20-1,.,TGCAGTGCTAGCTCAGGGGGGGTGGAAGCTTTCTTT,CSASSGGVEAFF
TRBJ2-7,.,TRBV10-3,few,TGTGCCATCAGTGACCAGACAGGCCCCTCCTACGAGCAGTACTTC,CAISDQTGPSYEQYF
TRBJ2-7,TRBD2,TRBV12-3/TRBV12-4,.,TGTGCCAGCAAGTTGACTAGCGGGAGGGGCGAGCAGTACTTC,CASKLTSGRGEQYF
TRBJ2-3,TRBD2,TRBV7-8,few,TGTGCCAGCAGCTTAGCAGCTAGCGGGAGTTCTGATACGCAGTATTTT,CASSLAASGSSDTQYF
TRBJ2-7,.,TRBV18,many,TGTGCCAGCTCACTGGCGGGCACACTTTACGAGCAGTACTTC,CASSLAGTLYEQYF
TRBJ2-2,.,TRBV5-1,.,TGCGCCAGCAGCTTGAGACAGGTTTACACCGGGGAGCTGTTTTTT,CASSLRQVYTGELFF
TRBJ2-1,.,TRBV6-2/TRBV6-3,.,TGTGCCAGCAGTTACCCAGATAGCGGGCAGTTCTTC,CASSYPDSGQFF
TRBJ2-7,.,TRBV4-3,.,TGCGCCAGCAGCCAAGATATGGGCAGTTCGAATTACGAGCAGTACTTC,CASSQDMGSSNYEQYF
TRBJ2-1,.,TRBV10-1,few,TGCGCCAGCAGTGAGTCGGGGACTCCGGCCGGTGAGCAGTTCTTC,CASSESGTPAGEQFF
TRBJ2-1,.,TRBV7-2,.,TGTGCCAGCAGCCCCGCAACAGGGAGTGGCAATGAGCAGTTCTTC,CASSPATGSGNEQFF
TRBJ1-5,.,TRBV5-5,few,TGTGCCAGCAGCATTTCTGCGTGGCATCAGCCCCAGCATTTT,CASSISAWHQPQHF
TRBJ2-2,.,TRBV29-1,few,TGCAGCGTTGCAAGCGCGAACACCGGGGAGCTGTTTTTT,CSVASANTGELFF
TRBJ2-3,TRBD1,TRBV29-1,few,TGCAGCGTCGCGACAGGGACATCTACACAGATTACGCAGTATTTT,CSVATGTSTQITQYF